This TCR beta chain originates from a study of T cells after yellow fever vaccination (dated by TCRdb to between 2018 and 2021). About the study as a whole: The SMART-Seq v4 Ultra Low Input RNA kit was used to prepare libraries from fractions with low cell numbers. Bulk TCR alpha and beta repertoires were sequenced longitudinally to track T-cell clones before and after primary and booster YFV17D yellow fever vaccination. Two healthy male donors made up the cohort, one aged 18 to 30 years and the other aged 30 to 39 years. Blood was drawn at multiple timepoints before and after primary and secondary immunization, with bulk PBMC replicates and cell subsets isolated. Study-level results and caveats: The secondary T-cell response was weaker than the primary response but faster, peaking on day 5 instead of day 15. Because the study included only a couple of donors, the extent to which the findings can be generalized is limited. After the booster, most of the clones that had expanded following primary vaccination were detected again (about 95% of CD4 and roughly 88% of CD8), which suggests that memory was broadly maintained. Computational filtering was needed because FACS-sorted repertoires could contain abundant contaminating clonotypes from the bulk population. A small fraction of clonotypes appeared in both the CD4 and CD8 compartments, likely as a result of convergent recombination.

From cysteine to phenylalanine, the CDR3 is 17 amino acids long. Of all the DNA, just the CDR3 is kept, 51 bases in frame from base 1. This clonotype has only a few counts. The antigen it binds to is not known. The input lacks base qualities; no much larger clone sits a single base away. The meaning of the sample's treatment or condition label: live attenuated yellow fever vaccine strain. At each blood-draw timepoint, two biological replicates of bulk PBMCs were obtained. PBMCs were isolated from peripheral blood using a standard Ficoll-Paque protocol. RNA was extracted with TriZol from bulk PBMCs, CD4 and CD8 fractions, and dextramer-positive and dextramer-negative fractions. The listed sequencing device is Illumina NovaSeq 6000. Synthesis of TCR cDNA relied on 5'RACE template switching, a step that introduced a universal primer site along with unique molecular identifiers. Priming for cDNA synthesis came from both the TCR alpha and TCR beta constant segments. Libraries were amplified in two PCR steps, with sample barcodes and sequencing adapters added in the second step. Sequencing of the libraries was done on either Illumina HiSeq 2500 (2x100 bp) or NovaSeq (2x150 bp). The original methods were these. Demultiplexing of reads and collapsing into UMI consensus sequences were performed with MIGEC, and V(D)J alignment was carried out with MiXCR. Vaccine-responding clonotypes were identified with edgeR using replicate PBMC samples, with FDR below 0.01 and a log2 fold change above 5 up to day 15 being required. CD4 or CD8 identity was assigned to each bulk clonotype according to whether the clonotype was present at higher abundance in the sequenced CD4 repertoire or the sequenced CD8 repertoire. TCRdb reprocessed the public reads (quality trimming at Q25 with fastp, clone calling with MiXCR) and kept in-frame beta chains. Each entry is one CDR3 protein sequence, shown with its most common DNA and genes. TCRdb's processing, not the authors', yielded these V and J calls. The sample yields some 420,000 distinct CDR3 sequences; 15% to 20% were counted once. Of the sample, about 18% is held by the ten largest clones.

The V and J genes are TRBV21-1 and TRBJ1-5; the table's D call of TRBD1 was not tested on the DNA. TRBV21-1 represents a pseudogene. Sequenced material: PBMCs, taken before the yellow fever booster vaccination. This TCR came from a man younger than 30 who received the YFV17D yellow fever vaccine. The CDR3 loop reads CASSTSRRDRVRQPQHF. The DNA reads TGTGCCAGCAGCACTTCTCGCCGGGACAGGGTCCGTCAGCCCCAGCATTTT.